A single sample gave rise to the 7 T cell receptor beta chains below, sequenced in a study of cytomegalovirus exposure and HLA in healthy donors. Use of 60 Vbeta and 13 Jbeta primers characterized the PCR. Method: immunoSEQ multiplex PCR; TCRdb's copy keeps in-frame clones and lacks some. Among approximately 100,000 clones listed, about 85% were seen once. Sample: PBMCs. Receptor source: a man aged 30-40 years in good health and CMV-seronegative.

Here the CDR3 DNA reads TGTGCCAGCAGAGGGTCTAGCGGGAGGTTCTCCCAGTACTTC. Amino acid sequence: CASRGSSGRFSQYF. V is TRBV27 and J is TRBJ2-5; 11 positions agree with TRBD2. The CDR3 loop spans 14 amino acids. The germline V gene encodes CDR1 MNHEY and CDR2 SMNVEV (reference sequence). Germline trimming cut 6 bases from V and 9 bases from J; bases unmatched to any gene: 9.

The V call is TRBV7-2, the J call TRBJ2-3, with unresolved D. Germline lookup yields CDR1 SGHTA and CDR2 FQGNSA. The CDR3 spans 13 residues. V was cut by 4 bases and J by 4 bases, with 9 bases left in between. The CDR3 protein is CASSYYKADTQYF. The CDR3 bases are TGTGCCAGCAGCTATTACAAAGCAGATACGCAGTATTTT.

The chain is built from TRBV5-6 and TRBJ1-5, with a weak D call TRBD1 (5 bases). Trimming shortened V by 1 base and J by 7 bases, and 15 bases separated the two germline ends. This CDR3 has 15 residues. Germline assignment: CDR1 SGHDT and CDR2 YYEEEE. The CDR3 is CASSLLSQALQPQHF. The CDR3 region has the DNA TGTGCCAGCAGCTTGTTATCACAGGCCTTGCAGCCCCAGCATTTT.

The DNA of the CDR3 is TGCAGCGTTATCGGCGGGAGTGTTTCCTACGAGCAGTACTTC. This encodes CSVIGGSVSYEQYF. V gene TRBV29-1 combines with J gene TRBJ2-7; 7 bases align to TRBD2. The CDR3 runs 14 residues. With V trimmed by 5 bases and J by 1 base, 8 bases remained unmatched. Germline V CDR1 and CDR2: SQVTM, ANQGSEA.

V is TRBV19 and J is TRBJ2-7; 9 bases fit TRBD2. Germline CDR1 is LNHDA and CDR2 is SQIVND (reference sequence). Trimming took 2 bases from V and 2 from J; bases not matched to a gene: 4. There are 15 residues in the CDR3. CDR3 loop: CASSILPSGAYEQYF. CDR3 nucleotides: TGTGCCAGTAGTATATTGCCTAGCGGGGCCTACGAGCAGTACTTC.

The chain recombines TRBV9 with TRBJ1-4, with 10 positions matching TRBD1. CDR3 length: 21 amino acids. CDR1 SGDLS and CDR2 YYNGEE come from the germline V gene. V lost 3 bases and J lost 6; bases outside the gene matches: 23. The CDR3 sequence: CASSGPPLGGQGIWSHEKLFF. In DNA, the CDR3 is TGTGCCAGCAGCGGACCTCCTCTGGGGGGACAGGGGATCTGGTCTCATGAAAAACTGTTTTTT. Full variable domain (rest looked up from reference TRBV9 and TRBJ1-4): DSGVTQTPKHLITATGQRVTLRCSPRSGDLSVYWYQQSLDQGLQFLIQYYNGEERAKGNILERFSAQQFPDLHSELNLSSLELGDSALYFCASSGPPLGGQGIWSHEKLFFGSGTQLSVL.

This rearrangement joins TRBV20-1 to TRBJ2-1; D is perhaps TRBD2 (6 bases). CDR1 and CDR2 (germline): DFQATT, SNEGSKA (reference sequence). CDR3 length: 10 amino acids. Trimming removed 3 bases at V and 14 bases at J, with 11 bases between. CDR3 nucleotides: TGCAGTGCTAGTTTGTGGGGGGAGTTCTTC. Protein sequence: CSASLWGEFF.